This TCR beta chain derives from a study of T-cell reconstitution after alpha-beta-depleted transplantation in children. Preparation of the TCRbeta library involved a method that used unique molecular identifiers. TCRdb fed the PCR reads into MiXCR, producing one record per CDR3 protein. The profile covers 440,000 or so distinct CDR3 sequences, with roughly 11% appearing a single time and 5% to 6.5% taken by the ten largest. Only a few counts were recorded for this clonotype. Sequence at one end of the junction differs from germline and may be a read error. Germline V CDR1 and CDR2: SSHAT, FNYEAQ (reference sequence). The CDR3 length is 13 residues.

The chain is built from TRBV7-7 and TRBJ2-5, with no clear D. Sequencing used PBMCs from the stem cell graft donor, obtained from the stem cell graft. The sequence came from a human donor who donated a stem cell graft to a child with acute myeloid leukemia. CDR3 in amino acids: CASSSSGSETQYF. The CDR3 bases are TGTGCTAGCAGCTCCTCCGGGTCGGAGACCCAGTACTTC.